The 20 T cell receptor beta chains in this list originate from one sample, sequenced in a study of shared clonotypes between healthy human individuals. Generated by immunoSEQ multiplex PCR, the TCRdb table keeps only in-frame clones and is missing some. The sample shows roughly 1.4 million clones, approximately 98.5% of them seen only once. Sequenced material: naive CD4+ T cells sorted from blood. Subset of the sample: CD45RA+ positively selected. Receptors were obtained from a man aged 25 to 40 in good health.

In this sample, this clone turned up a few times. Other DNA sequences of this sample code for an identical CDR3. This rearrangement joins TRBV19 to TRBJ2-6; D not certain. Germline assignment: CDR1 LNHDA and CDR2 SQIVND (reference sequence). The CDR3 is 12 residues long. V lost 4 bases, J lost 4 bases, and 2 bases lay in between. For the CDR3, the DNA is TGTGCCAGTAGTACCGGGGCCAACGTCCTGACTTTC. Translated, it gives CASSTGANVLTF.

The chain uses TRBV7-9 and TRBJ2-2, with unresolved D. The ends were cut back, 7 bases at V and 4 bases at J, with 10 bases in the middle. There are 13 residues in the CDR3. Germline V gene data show CDR1 as SEHNR and CDR2 as FQNEAQ (reference sequence). The CDR3 here is CASTPLVTGELFF. Here the CDR3 DNA reads TGTGCCAGCACCCCTCTAGTCACCGGGGAGCTGTTTTTT.

V usage is TRBV11-2 and J usage is TRBJ2-7; 11 bases line up with TRBD2. Germline trimming cut 4 bases from V and 3 bases from J; bases unmatched to any gene: 11. Germline V CDR1 and CDR2: SGHAT, FQNNGV. The CDR3 has 17 residues. CDR3 protein: CASSSRIASGRRYEQYF. DNA for the CDR3: TGTGCCAGCAGCTCTCGTATAGCTAGCGGGAGGCGCTACGAGCAGTACTTC.

This clone was observed once. The rearrangement links TRBV18 to TRBJ2-1; D gene uncertain. Germline V gives CDR1 KGHSH, CDR2 LQKENI. Trimming removed 1 base from V and 4 bases from J, with 17 bases in between. The CDR3 runs 17 residues. CDR3 region: CASSPQATRDRYNEQFF. Here the CDR3 DNA reads TGTGCCAGCTCACCACAGGCGACTCGAGATCGATACAATGAGCAGTTCTTC.

This chain links TRBV4-2 with TRBJ2-3; D is perhaps TRBD1 (6 bases). CDR3 length equals 16 residues. The V end lost 1 base, the J end lost 2 bases, and 13 bases lay between the germline ends. CDR1 LGHNA and CDR2 YNFKEQ come from the germline V gene. The CDR3 nucleotides are TGTGCCAGCAGCCAAGGGACAGTGGGAGCCACAGATACGCAGTATTTT. Its translation is CASSQGTVGATDTQYF.

This chain uses TRBV6-1 with TRBJ2-1, with TRBD2 matching over 13 bases. The CDR3 contains 15 residues. Trimming cost V 5 bases and J 4 bases; bases outside gene matches: 2. In germline, CDR1 is MNHNS, CDR2 SASEGT. The CDR3 sequence: CASSLTSGRYNEQFF. The CDR3 nucleotides read TGTGCCAGCAGTTTGACTAGCGGGAGGTACAATGAGCAGTTCTTC.

Only one count was recorded for this clone. This sample also contains other DNA sequences that code for the same CDR3. This rearrangement joins TRBV29-1 to TRBJ2-1; 7 bases line up with TRBD2. Trimming cost V 6 bases and J 2 bases; bases outside gene matches: 4. The V gene's germline CDR1 is SQVTM and CDR2 ANQGSEA. The CDR3 runs to 13 residues. CDR3 sequence (DNA): TGCAGCGTAGGAAGCGGGACCTACAATGAGCAGTTCTTC. It yields the protein CSVGSGTYNEQFF.

The chain joins TRBV7-9 to TRBJ2-7; 8 bases line up with TRBD1. Germline CDR1 and CDR2: SEHNR and FQNEAQ (reference sequence). Losses at the gene ends were 5 bases for V and 3 bases for J; bases not matched to a gene: 3. The CDR3 is 13 residues long. The CDR3 DNA is TGTGCCAGCAGCCGAGGACAGGGCTACGAGCAGTACTTC. Translated: CASSRGQGYEQYF.

The chain combines TRBV27 with TRBJ2-1; TRBD1 agrees at 8 bases. The trim removed 3 bases at V and 8 bases at J, leaving 9 bases unmatched. Per the germline V gene, CDR1 is MNHEY and CDR2 is SMNVEV (reference sequence). The CDR3 contains 15 residues. This CDR3 is CASSFRPGGSYEQFF. CDR3 DNA sequence: TGTGCCAGCAGTTTTCGACCAGGGGGCAGTTATGAGCAGTTCTTC.

The chain links TRBV7-2 to TRBJ1-2; D call uncertain. There are 14 residues in the CDR3. V was pared by 5 bases and J by 3 bases, with 13 bases between. Looked up from germline, CDR1 is SGHTA and CDR2 is FQGNSA. CDR3 DNA: TGTGCCAGCAGCCCGAGGGCTGATCACTATGGCTACACCTTC. It yields the protein CASSPRADHYGYTF.

The chain recombines TRBV9 with TRBJ2-5; the D gene is possibly TRBD1 (6 bases). The CDR3 extends over 13 amino acids. V lost 4 bases and J 4 bases, leaving 11 bases between the germline ends. Germline V gene data show CDR1 as SGDLS and CDR2 as YYNGEE. CDR3 sequence (DNA): TGTGCCAGCAGCCTGGGGGCCATAGAGACCCAGTACTTC. It codes for CASSLGAIETQYF.

The chain recombines TRBV27 with TRBJ2-4, with TRBD2 identical over 11 bases. V shed 5 bases and J 1 base; nucleotides not matched to a gene: 7. Germline-derived CDR1 and CDR2 are MNHEY and SMNVEV (reference sequence). CDR3 size: 17 residues. The DNA of the CDR3 is TGTGCCAGCAGTCAACTAGCGGGGGCATGGGCCAAAAACATTCAGTACTTC. Its protein is CASSQLAGAWAKNIQYF.

A remark on this clone: Other DNA sequences in this specimen translate into the identical CDR3. The chain uses TRBV20-1 and TRBJ2-2; the match to TRBD2 covers 7 bases. Trimming cost V 7 bases and J 5 bases; bases outside gene matches: 1. The CDR3 spans 11 residues. Germline-derived CDR1 and CDR2 are DFQATT and SNEGSKA (reference sequence). This CDR3 reads CSGGRTGELFF. The CDR3 coding sequence is TGCAGTGGCGGGAGAACCGGGGAGCTGTTTTTT.

This chain uses TRBV19 with TRBJ1-2; perhaps TRBD1 as D (6 bases). V gave up 5 bases and J gave up 9 bases, with 19 bases separating them. The CDR3 totals 14 residues. The germline gives CDR1 LNHDA, CDR2 SQIVND (reference sequence). The DNA for the CDR3 is TGTGCCAGTAGTTTTACGACGGGGGCCGCCAGCTACACCTTC. It encodes CASSFTTGAASYTF.

CDR3 residues: CASRKGGGNEQYF. CDR3 sequence (DNA): TGTGCCAGCAGGAAGGGCGGGGGGAACGAGCAGTACTTC. The V call is TRBV28, the J call TRBJ2-7, with 8 nucleotides matching TRBD2. With V trimmed by 6 bases and J by 5 bases, 6 bases remained unmatched. CDR1 is MDHEN and CDR2 is SYDVKM in the germline V gene. The CDR3 covers 13 residues.

This clone was seen more than once but under ten times. The chain uses TRBV30 and TRBJ2-5, with unresolved D. CDR1 GTSNPN and CDR2 SVGIG come from the germline V gene (reference sequence). V lost 1 base to trimming and J lost 5 bases, with 11 bases between them. CDR3 length equals 13 residues. The CDR3 protein is CAWSGVPRETQYF. DNA for the CDR3: TGTGCCTGGAGTGGGGTCCCACGGGAGACCCAGTACTTC.

V gene TRBV7-9 combines with J gene TRBJ2-7; D is possibly TRBD1 (6 bases). V was trimmed by 7 bases and J by 3 bases, leaving 16 bases between them. The germline gives CDR1 SEHNR, CDR2 FQNEAQ (reference sequence). The CDR3 length is 14 residues. DNA of the CDR3: TGTGCCAGCACCAAGGCAGGGGCGAACTACGAGCAGTACTTC. Residues: CASTKAGANYEQYF.

The genes are TRBV5-1 and TRBJ2-7, with 7 bases lining up with TRBD1. Per the germline V gene, CDR1 is SGHRS and CDR2 is YFSETQ. The CDR3 covers 15 residues. The V and J ends lost 2 bases and 0 bases, in that order; junction bases with no gene match: 5. The CDR3 region is CASSLPTGYSYEQYF. In nucleotides, the CDR3 is TGCGCCAGCAGCTTACCGACAGGGTACTCCTACGAGCAGTACTTC.

The rearrangement uses TRBV10-2 and TRBJ1-5; perhaps TRBD1 as D (5 bases). From germline, CDR1 is WSHSY and CDR2 SAAADI. CDR3 length: 17 residues. The V and J ends lost 2 bases and 2 bases respectively, with 16 bases between them. The CDR3 is CASSEPPQGNRNQPQHF. The CDR3 DNA sequence: TGCGCCAGCAGTGAGCCGCCGCAGGGTAATCGCAATCAGCCCCAGCATTTT.

With respect to this clone: At one of its ends the junction is not consistent with the germline gene, which may arise from a read error. The identical CDR3 is also encoded by other nucleotide sequences in the sample. This sequence joins TRBV7-7 and TRBJ2-5; 8 nucleotides match TRBD1. Germline loops: CDR1 SSHAT, CDR2 FNYEAQ (reference sequence). The CDR3 extends over 14 amino acids. CDR3 region: CASSLGTGQETQYF. CDR3 in DNA: TGTGCTAGCAGCTTAGGGACAGGTCAAGAGACCCAGTACTTC.